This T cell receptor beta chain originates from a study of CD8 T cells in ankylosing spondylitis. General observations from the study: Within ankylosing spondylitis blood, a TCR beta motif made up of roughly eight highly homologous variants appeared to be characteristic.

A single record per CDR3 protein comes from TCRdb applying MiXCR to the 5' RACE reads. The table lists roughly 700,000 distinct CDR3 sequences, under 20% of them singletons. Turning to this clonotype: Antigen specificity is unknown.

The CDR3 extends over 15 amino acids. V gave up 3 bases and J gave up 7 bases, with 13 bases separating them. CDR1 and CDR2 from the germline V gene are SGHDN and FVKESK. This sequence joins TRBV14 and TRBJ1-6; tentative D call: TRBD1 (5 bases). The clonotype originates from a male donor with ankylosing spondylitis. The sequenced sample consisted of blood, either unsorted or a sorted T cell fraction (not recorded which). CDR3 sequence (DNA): TGTGCCAGCAGCCAGAGCGGACGGGGGAATTCACCCCTCCACTTT. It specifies CASSQSGRGNSPLHF.